This T cell receptor beta chain stems from a study of identical twins. Trimming left V 7 bases short and J 13 bases short, with 20 bases between. CDR1 is MNHEY and CDR2 is SMNVEV in the germline V gene (reference sequence). CDR3 length: 14 amino acids. Study results and caveats: Beta out-of-frame sequences showed weaker excess twin sharing. Fewer insertions characterized abundant cord blood beta clonotypes, whereas memory repertoires showed none. Twins shared out-of-frame alpha sequences with excess low generation probability.

TCRdb reprocessed the 5' RACE reads with MiXCR, giving one entry per CDR3 protein. Of around 1.7 million distinct CDR3 sequences in the sample, under 35% were seen once. This clonotype was picked up a small number of times. Its matching antigen is unknown. Source material: cord blood. The chain uses TRBV27 and TRBJ1-6; D may be TRBD1 (5 bases). This clonotype was obtained from a newborn girl in good health. The CDR3 DNA sequence: TGTGCCAGCAAGCCCGGGACGGGCAAATATCCCCTCCACTTT. Amino acid sequence: CASKPGTGKYPLHF.